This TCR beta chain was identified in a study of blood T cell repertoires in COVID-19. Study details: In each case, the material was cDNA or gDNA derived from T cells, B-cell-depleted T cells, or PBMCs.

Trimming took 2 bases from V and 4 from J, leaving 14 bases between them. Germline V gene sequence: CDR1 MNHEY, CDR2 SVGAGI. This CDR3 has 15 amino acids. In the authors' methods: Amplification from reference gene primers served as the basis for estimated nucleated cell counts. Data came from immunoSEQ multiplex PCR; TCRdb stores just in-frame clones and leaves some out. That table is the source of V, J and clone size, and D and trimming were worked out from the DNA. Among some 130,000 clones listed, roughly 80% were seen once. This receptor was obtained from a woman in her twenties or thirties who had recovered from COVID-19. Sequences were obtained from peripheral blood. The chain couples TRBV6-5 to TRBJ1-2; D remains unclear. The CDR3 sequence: CASSYGQRALYGYTF. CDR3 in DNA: TGTGCCAGCAGTTACGGGCAGCGGGCCCTCTATGGCTACACCTTC.